The 15 T cell receptor beta chains listed next were all sequenced from one sample in a study of control samples from healthy donors and cancer patients (dated by TCRdb to about 2020). Library preparation was by the immunoSEQ multiplex PCR assay. TCRdb took over this immuneACCESS table, retaining in-frame rearrangements with V and J assigned. Such tables are incomplete; in checked studies, under half of the missing clones stem from an unresolved V gene, and the remainder is unexplained. In this sample the table shows 100,000 to 150,000 clones, over 75% of which occur a single time. The leading ten clones occupy 2% to 3% of the sample. Sequenced sample: blood. These receptors all stem from a man aged 35 to 55 in good health.

This rearrangement joins TRBV3-1 (or the pseudogene TRBV3-2) to TRBJ2-5; 12 bases align to TRBD2. V lost 0 bases to trimming and J lost 4 bases; unmatched junction nucleotides: 9. The germline V gene encodes CDR1 LGHDT and CDR2 YNNKEL (reference sequence). The length of the CDR3 is 18 residues. The CDR3 DNA is TGTGCCAGCAGCCAAGATAGGCTAGCGGGGGGGCTGTTAGAGACCCAGTACTTC. Amino acid sequence: CASSQDRLAGGLLETQYF.

V usage is TRBV28 and J usage is TRBJ1-5; D possibly corresponds to TRBD1 (5 bases). The CDR3 totals 16 residues. The V end lost 5 bases, the J end lost 0 bases, and 14 bases lay between the germline ends. Germline loops: CDR1 MDHEN, CDR2 SYDVKM. CDR3 loop: CASSLWGGISNQPQHF. The CDR3 DNA reads TGTGCCAGCAGTCTGTGGGGGGGAATTAGCAATCAGCCCCAGCATTTT.

The chain couples TRBV30 to TRBJ1-5; no firm D call. Germline-derived CDR1 and CDR2 are GTSNPN and SVGIG (reference sequence). V lost 1 base, J lost 0 bases, and 4 bases lay in between. CDR3 length equals 13 residues. CDR3 sequence reads: CAWSGRSNQPQHF. CDR3 nucleotide sequence: TGTGCCTGGAGTGGCCGTAGCAATCAGCCCCAGCATTTT.

This clone was detected once. This chain links TRBV6-5 with TRBJ1-6; 7 bases align to TRBD1. Germline CDR1 is MNHEY and CDR2 is SVGAGI. The CDR3 loop spans 15 amino acids. J was trimmed by 4 bases and V by 2 bases; bases with no gene match: 2. The DNA for the CDR3 is TGTGCCAGCAGTTACGCAGGGGGATATAATTCACCCCTCCACTTT. Its protein is CASSYAGGYNSPLHF.

The CDR3 here is CASSPGTGYEQYF. The CDR3 nucleotides are TGTGCCAGTAGTCCTGGGACGGGTTACGAGCAGTACTTC. The J gene is TRBJ2-7, the V gene TRBV19; D is perhaps TRBD1 or TRBD2 (5 bases each). V was shortened by 5 bases and J by 4 bases, with 12 bases between the two germline ends. This CDR3 has 13 amino acids. Germline assignment: CDR1 LNHDA and CDR2 SQIVND (reference sequence).

The chain uses TRBV29-1 and TRBJ2-3; 13 nucleotides line up with TRBD2. CDR3 length: 15 amino acids. Germline trimming cut 3 bases from V and 1 base from J; bases unmatched to any gene: 1. Germline CDR1 reads SQVTM; CDR2 reads ANQGSEA. The CDR3: CSVDGTSGGTDTQYF. Here the CDR3 DNA reads TGCAGCGTTGACGGGACTAGCGGGGGCACAGATACGCAGTATTTT.

CDR3 region: CSVGSGVGGYTF. Written as DNA, the CDR3 is TGCAGCGTTGGATCAGGGGTTGGTGGCTACACCTTC. This chain joins TRBV29-1 and TRBJ1-2, with D tentatively TRBD1 (6 bases). Germline-derived CDR1 and CDR2 are SQVTM and ANQGSEA. The CDR3 is made up of 12 amino acids. Trimming removed 4 bases from V and 7 bases from J, with 13 bases in between.

V and J are TRBV19 and TRBJ2-7; D is perhaps TRBD1 or TRBD2 (6 bases each). The CDR3 covers 13 residues. The V gene lost 3 bases and the J gene lost 8 bases, with 14 bases spanning the gap. Germline CDR1 reads LNHDA; CDR2 reads SQIVND (reference sequence). The CDR3 sequence is CASSIVGGAKQYF. CDR3 DNA sequence: TGTGCCAGTAGTATTGTCGGGGGCGCGAAGCAGTACTTC.

The count of this clone is one. The CDR3 reads CASSLGGGSSYNEQFF. The CDR3 bases are TGTGCCAGCAGCCTGGGCGGGGGGTCCTCCTACAATGAGCAGTTCTTC. The V call is TRBV3-1 (or the pseudogene TRBV3-2), the J call TRBJ2-1, with TRBD2 matching 8 bases. V lost 4 bases, J lost 0 bases, and 5 bases stayed unmatched. This CDR3 has 16 residues. The V gene's germline CDR1 is LGHDT and CDR2 YNNKEL (reference sequence).

The rearrangement uses TRBV19 and TRBJ1-1; tentative D call: TRBD1 (6 bases). Deletions cut 1 base from V and 2 bases from J, with 8 bases between. CDR1 and CDR2 (germline): LNHDA, SQIVND (reference sequence). The CDR3 sequence is 14 residues long. The CDR3 loop reads CASSIGQVNTEAFF. The CDR3 nucleotides are TGTGCCAGTAGTATAGGACAGGTAAACACTGAAGCTTTCTTT.

The V gene is TRBV25-1, the J gene TRBJ1-5, with D hard to call. V lost 3 bases and J 2 bases, leaving 5 bases between the germline ends. The CDR3 consists of 13 residues. Germline values: CDR1 MGHDK, CDR2 SYGVNS. Here the CDR3 DNA reads TGTGCCAGCAGTGATTATGGCAATCAGCCCCAGCATTTT. Translation gives CASSDYGNQPQHF.

Turning to this clone: One junction end disagrees with the germline gene, perhaps due to a read error. This chain connects TRBV7-9 to TRBJ2-7; D not resolved. CDR1 SEHNR and CDR2 FQNEAQ come from the germline V gene (reference sequence). This CDR3 is built from 11 residues. DNA for the CDR3: TGTGCCAGCAGCTTCTCCCACGAGCAGTACTTC. It codes for CASSFSHEQYF.

V usage is TRBV4-2 and J usage is TRBJ2-3; 11 bases agree with TRBD1. The CDR3 has 14 amino acids. V trimming: 6 bases; J trimming: 3 bases; junction bases outside the gene matches: 2. Germline V gene lookup returns CDR1 LGHNA and CDR2 YNFKEQ. This chain's CDR3 is CASSGTGGTDTQYF. The DNA of the CDR3 is TGTGCCAGCAGTGGGACAGGGGGGACAGATACGCAGTATTTT.

The rearrangement uses TRBV29-1 and TRBJ2-1, with 13 bases identical to TRBD2. V lost 5 bases, J lost 6 bases, and 10 bases stayed unmatched. Per the germline V gene, CDR1 is SQVTM and CDR2 is ANQGSEA. The CDR3 loop spans 16 amino acids. The CDR3 is CSVQTSGGAGGNEQFF. The CDR3 DNA sequence: TGCAGCGTTCAAACTAGCGGGGGGGCCGGTGGCAATGAGCAGTTCTTC.

The CDR3 loop reads CSASSGAIHSEQYF. The CDR3 coding sequence is TGCAGTGCTAGTTCGGGGGCCATCCATTCTGAGCAGTACTTC. The gene calls are TRBV20-1 and TRBJ2-7; D may correspond to TRBD1 or TRBD2 (6 bases each). In germline, CDR1 is DFQATT, CDR2 SNEGSKA (reference sequence). The CDR3 is made up of 14 amino acids. Between the trimmed V and J ends, which lost 3 bases and 7 bases, there was a span of 19 bases.